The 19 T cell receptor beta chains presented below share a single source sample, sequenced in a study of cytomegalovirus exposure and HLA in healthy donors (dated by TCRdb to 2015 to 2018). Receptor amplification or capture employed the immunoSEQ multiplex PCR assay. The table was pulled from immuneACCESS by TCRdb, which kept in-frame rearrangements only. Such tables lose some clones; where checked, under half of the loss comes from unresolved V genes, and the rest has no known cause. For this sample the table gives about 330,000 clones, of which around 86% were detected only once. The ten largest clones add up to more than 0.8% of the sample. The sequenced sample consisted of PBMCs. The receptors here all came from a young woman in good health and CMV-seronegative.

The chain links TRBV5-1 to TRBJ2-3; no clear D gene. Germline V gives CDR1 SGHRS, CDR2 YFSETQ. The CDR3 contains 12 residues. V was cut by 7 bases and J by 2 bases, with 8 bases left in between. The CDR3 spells CASRSNTDTQYF. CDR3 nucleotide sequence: TGCGCCAGCCGGTCGAACACAGATACGCAGTATTTT.

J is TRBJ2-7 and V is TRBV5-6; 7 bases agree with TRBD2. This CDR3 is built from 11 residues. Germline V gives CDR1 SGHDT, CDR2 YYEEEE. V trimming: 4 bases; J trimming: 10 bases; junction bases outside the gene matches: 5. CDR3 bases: TGTGCCAGCAGCCTAGGACTAGTTCAGTACTTC. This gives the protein CASSLGLVQYF.

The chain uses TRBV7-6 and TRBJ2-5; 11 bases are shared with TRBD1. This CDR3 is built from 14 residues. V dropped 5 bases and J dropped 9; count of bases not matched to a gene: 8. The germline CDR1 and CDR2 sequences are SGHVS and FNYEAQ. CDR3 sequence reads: CASSPWTGGGAQYF. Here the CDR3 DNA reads TGTGCCAGCAGCCCGTGGACAGGGGGCGGGGCCCAGTACTTC.

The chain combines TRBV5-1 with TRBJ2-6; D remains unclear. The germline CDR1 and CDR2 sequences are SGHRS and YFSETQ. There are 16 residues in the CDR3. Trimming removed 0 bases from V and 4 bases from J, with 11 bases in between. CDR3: CASSLVPGSGANVLTF. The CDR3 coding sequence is TGCGCCAGCAGCTTGGTACCCGGGTCCGGGGCCAACGTCCTGACTTTC.

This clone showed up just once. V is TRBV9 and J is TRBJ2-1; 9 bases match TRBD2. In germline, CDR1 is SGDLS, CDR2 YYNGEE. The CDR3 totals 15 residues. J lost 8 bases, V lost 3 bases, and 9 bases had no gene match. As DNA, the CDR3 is TGTGCCAGCAGCGCGCTAGCGGGATCTTTCTATGAGCAGTTCTTC. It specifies CASSALAGSFYEQFF.

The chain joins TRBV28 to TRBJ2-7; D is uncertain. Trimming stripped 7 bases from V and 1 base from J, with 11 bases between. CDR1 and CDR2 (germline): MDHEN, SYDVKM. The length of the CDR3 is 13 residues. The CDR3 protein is CASKFRVSYEQYF. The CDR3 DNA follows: TGTGCCAGCAAGTTTCGGGTATCCTACGAGCAGTACTTC.

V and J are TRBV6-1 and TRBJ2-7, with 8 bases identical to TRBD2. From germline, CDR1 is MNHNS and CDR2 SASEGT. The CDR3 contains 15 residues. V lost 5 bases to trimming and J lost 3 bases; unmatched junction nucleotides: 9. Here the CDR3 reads CASSPVGLALYEQYF. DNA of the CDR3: TGTGCCAGCAGTCCGGTAGGACTAGCTCTCTACGAGCAGTACTTC.

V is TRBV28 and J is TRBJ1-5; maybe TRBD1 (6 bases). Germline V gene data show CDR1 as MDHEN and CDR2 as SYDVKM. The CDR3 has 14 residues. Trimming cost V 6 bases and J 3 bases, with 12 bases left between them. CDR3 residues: CASSWTDSNQPQHF. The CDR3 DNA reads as TGTGCCAGCAGCTGGACAGACTCCAATCAGCCCCAGCATTTT.

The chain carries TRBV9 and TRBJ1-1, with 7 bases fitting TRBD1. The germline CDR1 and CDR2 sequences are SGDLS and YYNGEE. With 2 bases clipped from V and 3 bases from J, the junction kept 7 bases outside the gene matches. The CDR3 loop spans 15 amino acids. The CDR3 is CASSVRQGWDTEAFF. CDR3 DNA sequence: TGTGCCAGCAGCGTCCGACAGGGTTGGGACACTGAAGCTTTCTTT.

CDR3 DNA: TGTGCCAGCAAAAGGGACAGCTACGAGCAGTACTTC. Translation: CASKRDSYEQYF. V is TRBV2 and J is TRBJ2-7; 7 bases line up with TRBD1. Germline assignment: CDR1 SNHLY and CDR2 FYNNEI. V lost 7 bases to trimming and J lost 3 bases; unmatched junction nucleotides: 3. The CDR3 extends over 12 amino acids.

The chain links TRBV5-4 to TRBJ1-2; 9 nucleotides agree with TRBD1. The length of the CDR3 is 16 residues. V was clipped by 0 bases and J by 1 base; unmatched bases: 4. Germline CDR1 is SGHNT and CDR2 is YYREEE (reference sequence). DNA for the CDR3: TGTGCCAGCAGCTTGGGGGGGACAGGGATTAACTATGGCTACACCTTC. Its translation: CASSLGGTGINYGYTF.

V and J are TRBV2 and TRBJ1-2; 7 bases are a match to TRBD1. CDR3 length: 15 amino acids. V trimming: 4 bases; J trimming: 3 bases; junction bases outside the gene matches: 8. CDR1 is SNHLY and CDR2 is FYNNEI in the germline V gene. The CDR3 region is CASSVTLGTDYGYTF. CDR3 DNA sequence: TGTGCCAGCAGTGTAACGCTAGGGACAGACTATGGCTACACCTTC. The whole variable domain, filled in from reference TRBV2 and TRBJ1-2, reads EPEVTQTPSHQVTQMGQEVILRCVPISNHLYFYWYRQILGQKVEFLVSFYNNEISEKSEIFDDQFSVERPDGSNFTLKIRSTKLEDSAMYFCASSVTLGTDYGYTFGSGTRLTVV.

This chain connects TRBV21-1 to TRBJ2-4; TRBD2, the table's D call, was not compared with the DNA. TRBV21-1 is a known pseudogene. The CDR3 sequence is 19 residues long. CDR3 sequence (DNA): TGTGCCAGCAGCGCCGGACTACACAGCCCCTTCTTAGCCAAAAACATTCAGTACTTC. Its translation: CASSAGLHSPFLAKNIQYF.

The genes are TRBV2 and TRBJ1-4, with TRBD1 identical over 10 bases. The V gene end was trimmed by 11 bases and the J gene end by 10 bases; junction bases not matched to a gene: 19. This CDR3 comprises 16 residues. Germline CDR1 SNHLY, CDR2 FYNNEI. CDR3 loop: CAGQPGTGVFRGKLFF. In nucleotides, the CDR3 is TGTGCCGGACAACCAGGGACAGGGGTTTTTAGAGGAAAACTGTTTTTT.

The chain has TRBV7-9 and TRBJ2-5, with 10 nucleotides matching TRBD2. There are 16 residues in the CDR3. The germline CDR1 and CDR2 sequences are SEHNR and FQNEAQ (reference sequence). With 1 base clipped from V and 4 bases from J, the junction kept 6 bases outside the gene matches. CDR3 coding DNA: TGTGCCAGCAGCTTAGAGAGCGGGAGGGGCGTAGAGACCCAGTACTTC. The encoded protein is CASSLESGRGVETQYF. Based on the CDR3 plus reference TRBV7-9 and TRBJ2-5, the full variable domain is DTGVSQNPRHKITKRGQNVTFRCDPISEHNRLYWYRQTLGQGPEFLTYFQNEAQLEKSRLLSDRFSAERPKGSFSTLEIQRTEQGDSAMYLCASSLESGRGVETQYFGPGTRLLVL.

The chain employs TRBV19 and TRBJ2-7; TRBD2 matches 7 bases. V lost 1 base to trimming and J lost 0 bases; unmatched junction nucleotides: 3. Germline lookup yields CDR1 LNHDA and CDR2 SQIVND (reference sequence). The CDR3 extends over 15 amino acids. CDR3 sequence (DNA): TGTGCCAGTAGTATAGCGGCTAGCGGCTCCTACGAGCAGTACTTC. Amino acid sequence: CASSIAASGSYEQYF.

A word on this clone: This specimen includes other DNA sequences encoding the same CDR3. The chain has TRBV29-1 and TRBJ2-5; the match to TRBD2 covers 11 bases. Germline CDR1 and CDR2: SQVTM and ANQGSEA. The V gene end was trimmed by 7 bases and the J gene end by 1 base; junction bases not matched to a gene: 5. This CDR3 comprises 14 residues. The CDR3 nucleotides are TGCAGCGCATCCGGGACTAGCGGCCAAGAGACCCAGTACTTC. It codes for CSASGTSGQETQYF.

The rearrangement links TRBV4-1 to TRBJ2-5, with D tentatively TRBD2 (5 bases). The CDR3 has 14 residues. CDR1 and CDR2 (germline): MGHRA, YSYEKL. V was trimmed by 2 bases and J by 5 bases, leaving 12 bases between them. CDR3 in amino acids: CASSQHPGKETQYF. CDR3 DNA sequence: TGCGCCAGCAGCCAACATCCGGGGAAGGAGACCCAGTACTTC.

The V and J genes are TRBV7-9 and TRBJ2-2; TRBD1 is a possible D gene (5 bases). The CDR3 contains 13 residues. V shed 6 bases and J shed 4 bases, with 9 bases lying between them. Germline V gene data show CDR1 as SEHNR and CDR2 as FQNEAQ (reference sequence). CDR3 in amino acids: CASRVGPTGELFF. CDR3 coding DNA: TGTGCCAGCAGGGTGGGGCCCACCGGGGAGCTGTTTTTT. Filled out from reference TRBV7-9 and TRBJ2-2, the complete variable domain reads DTGVSQNPRHKITKRGQNVTFRCDPISEHNRLYWYRQTLGQGPEFLTYFQNEAQLEKSRLLSDRFSAERPKGSFSTLEIQRTEQGDSAMYLCASRVGPTGELFFGEGSRLTVL.